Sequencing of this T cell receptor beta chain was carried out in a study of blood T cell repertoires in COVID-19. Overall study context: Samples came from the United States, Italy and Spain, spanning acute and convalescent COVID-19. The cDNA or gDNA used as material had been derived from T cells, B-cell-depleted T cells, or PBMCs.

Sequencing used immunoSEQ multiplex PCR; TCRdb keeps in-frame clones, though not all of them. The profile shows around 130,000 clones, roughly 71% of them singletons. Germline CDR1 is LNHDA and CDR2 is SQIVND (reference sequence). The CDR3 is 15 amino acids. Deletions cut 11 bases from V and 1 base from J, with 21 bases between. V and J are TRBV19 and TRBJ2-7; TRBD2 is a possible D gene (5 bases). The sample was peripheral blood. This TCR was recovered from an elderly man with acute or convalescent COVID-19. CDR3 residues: CAAPKRNGLSYEQYF. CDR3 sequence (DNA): TGTGCCGCCCCCAAGCGGAACGGGCTATCCTACGAGCAGTACTTC. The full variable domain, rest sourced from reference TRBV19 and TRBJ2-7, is DGGITQSPKYLFRKEGQNVTLSCEQNLNHDAMYWYRQDPGQGLRLIYYSQIVNDFQKGDIAEGYSVSREKKESFPLTVTSAQKNPTAFYLCAAPKRNGLSYEQYFGPGTRLTVT.